A single sample gave rise to the 30 T cell receptor beta chains below, sequenced in a study of blood T cell repertoires in COVID-19 (dated by TCRdb to 2020 to 2022). Libraries were built with the immunoSEQ multiplex PCR assay. This immuneACCESS table, as held by TCRdb, lists in-frame sequences with V and J called but not all clones. Of the missing ones, under half trace to an unresolved V gene in checked studies; the others have no known cause. This sample gives hundreds of thousands of clones in total; about 82% of them show up just once. Approximately 5.1% of the sample rests with the top ten. Sequences were obtained from peripheral blood. These receptors were taken from a man aged 45-65 years with active or convalescent COVID-19.

The chain employs TRBV9 and TRBJ1-1; D is unresolved. The V gene's germline CDR1 is SGDLS and CDR2 YYNGEE. With 3 bases removed from V and 1 base from J, the gap between germline ends came to 13 bases. This CDR3 has 15 amino acids. For the CDR3, the DNA is TGTGCCAGCAGCGCCGGTATAGGCGGGAACACTGAAGCTTTCTTT. The encoded protein is CASSAGIGGNTEAFF.

This chain links TRBV5-8 with TRBJ2-5, with D perhaps matching TRBD1 (5 bases). The CDR3 spans 15 residues. The ends were cut back, 5 bases at V and 1 base at J, with 15 bases in the middle. Germline lookup yields CDR1 SGHTS and CDR2 YDEGEE. The CDR3 DNA reads TGTGCCAGCAGGCCACCCTGGGGCCTCCAAGAGACCCAGTACTTC. Translating gives CASRPPWGLQETQYF. The complete variable domain, with remaining parts taken from reference TRBV5-8 and TRBJ2-5, reads EAGVTQSPTHLIKTRGQQATLRCSPISGHTSVYWYQQALGLGLQFLLWYDEGEERNRGNFPPRFSGRQFPNYSSELNVNALELEDSALYLCASRPPWGLQETQYFGPGTRLLVL.

The chain links TRBV25-1 to TRBJ1-2, with a weak D call TRBD1 (5 bases). The CDR3 length is 12 residues. The V gene's germline CDR1 is MGHDK and CDR2 SYGVNS. V lost 2 bases to trimming and J lost 8 bases, with 9 bases between them. The CDR3 DNA follows: TGTGCCAGCAGTGAACAGGGTGGGGGCTACACCTTC. Translating gives CASSEQGGGYTF.

The chain uses TRBV7-3 and TRBJ2-3; tentative D call: TRBD1 (5 bases). This CDR3 contains 15 residues. The germline gives CDR1 SGHTA, CDR2 FQGTGA. V lost 5 bases and J lost 0, with 12 bases in between. The CDR3 nucleotides read TGTGCCAGCAGCGGTGGCAGGGCTAGCACAGATACGCAGTATTTT. Its translation is CASSGGRASTDTQYF. Complete variable domain (other parts from reference TRBV7-3 and TRBJ2-3): GAGVSQTPSNKVTEKGKYVELRCDPISGHTALYWYRQSLGQGPEFLIYFQGTGAADDSGLPNDRFFAVRPEGSVSTLKIQRTERGDSAVYLCASSGGRASTDTQYFGPGTRLTVL.

J is TRBJ1-3 and V is TRBV29-1; 7 positions match TRBD1. The germline gives CDR1 SQVTM, CDR2 ANQGSEA. V lost 5 bases and J lost 0; bases outside the gene matches: 7. The CDR3 consists of 15 residues. Here the CDR3 reads CSVPGTADSGNTIYF. CDR3 bases: TGCAGCGTTCCCGGGACAGCGGACTCTGGAAACACCATATATTTT.

The chain links TRBV4-1 to TRBJ2-1, with D tentatively TRBD2 (7 bases). Germline values: CDR1 MGHRA, CDR2 YSYEKL. The CDR3 is made up of 15 amino acids. The V and J ends lost 4 bases and 9 bases respectively, with 19 bases between them. CDR3: CASSPLLERGGEQFF. The CDR3 region has the DNA TGCGCCAGCAGCCCTTTGCTAGAAAGGGGGGGTGAGCAGTTCTTC.

A note on this clone: The sample holds other DNA sequences that translate to the same CDR3. The CDR3 sequence is CASSDGQGVTDTQYF. CDR3 in DNA: TGTGCCAGCAGTGACGGACAGGGGGTCACAGATACGCAGTATTTT. The chain uses TRBV6-1 and TRBJ2-3, with TRBD1 identical over 10 bases. This CDR3 region has 15 residues. The V segment lost 3 bases and the J segment 2 bases; nucleotides outside the gene matches: 2. Germline values: CDR1 MNHNS, CDR2 SASEGT.

The chain couples TRBV11-3 to TRBJ2-7; D is undetermined. The CDR3 sequence is 13 residues long. Germline lookup yields CDR1 SGHNT and CDR2 YENEEA. V lost 1 base and J 3 bases, leaving 7 bases between the germline ends. CDR3 sequence reads: CASSLVTGYEQYF. The CDR3 DNA is TGTGCCAGCAGCTTAGTTACGGGCTACGAGCAGTACTTC.

The J gene is TRBJ2-3, the V gene TRBV28, with D tentatively TRBD1 (5 bases). Germline CDR1 and CDR2: MDHEN and SYDVKM. This CDR3 spans 13 amino acids. V lost 3 bases to trimming and J lost 6 bases, with 10 bases between them. The CDR3 DNA follows: TGTGCCAGCAGTTTTGCAGGGTGGGATACGCAGTATTTT. It encodes CASSFAGWDTQYF.

The chain carries TRBV18 and TRBJ1-2, with D tentatively TRBD1 (5 bases). Trimming removed 3 bases at V and 3 bases at J, with 17 bases between. Germline V gene lookup returns CDR1 KGHSH and CDR2 LQKENI. This CDR3 spans 16 amino acids. The CDR3 loop is CASSPKEGRLDYGYTF. DNA for the CDR3: TGTGCCAGCTCACCCAAGGAGGGGCGCCTGGACTATGGCTACACCTTC. The entire variable domain, with the rest obtained from reference TRBV18 and TRBJ1-2, is as follows: NAGVMQNPRHLVRRRGQEARLRCSPMKGHSHVYWYRQLPEEGLKFMVYLQKENIIDESGMPKERFSAEFPKEGPSILRIQQVVRGDSAAYFCASSPKEGRLDYGYTFGSGTRLTVV.

The chain is built from TRBV4-2 and TRBJ2-7, with a tentative D call TRBD1 (6 bases). Germline loops: CDR1 LGHNA, CDR2 YNFKEQ. V dropped 0 bases and J dropped 4 bases, with 10 bases sitting between them. The CDR3 is made up of 14 amino acids. CDR3 protein: CASSQDRGGYEQYF. In nucleotides, the CDR3 is TGTGCCAGCAGCCAAGATAGAGGGGGTTACGAGCAGTACTTC.

The V call is TRBV9, the J call TRBJ2-1, with 14 bases lining up with TRBD2. The V gene's germline CDR1 is SGDLS and CDR2 YYNGEE. The trim removed 4 bases at V and 4 bases at J, leaving 10 bases unmatched. The CDR3 is made up of 18 amino acids. The CDR3 DNA sequence: TGTGCCAGCAGCAAGGGACTAGCGGGAGTCAGGGGATACAATGAGCAGTTCTTC. Protein sequence: CASSKGLAGVRGYNEQFF.

The chain employs TRBV4-1 and TRBJ1-3, with D perhaps TRBD1 (5 bases). Germline CDR1 is MGHRA and CDR2 is YSYEKL. This CDR3 has 17 residues. V lost 0 bases to trimming and J lost 2 bases, with 14 bases between them. The CDR3 region is CASSQDLSQAAGNTIYF. CDR3 coding DNA: TGCGCCAGCAGCCAAGATCTGTCACAGGCTGCTGGAAACACCATATATTTT.

The genes are TRBV6-2 or TRBV6-3 and TRBJ2-1, with D possibly matching TRBD1 (6 bases). The CDR3 covers 16 residues. V was clipped by 1 base and J by 0 bases, with 10 bases between them. CDR1 is MNHEY, CDR2 SVGEGT, per germline. The CDR3 loop is CASSYYRVHSYNEQFF. The CDR3 bases are TGTGCCAGCAGTTACTACAGGGTCCACTCCTACAATGAGCAGTTCTTC.

The rearrangement links TRBV28 to TRBJ1-6; TRBD1 matches at 8 bases. Germline CDR1 and CDR2: MDHEN and SYDVKM. This CDR3 has 14 residues. Germline trimming cut 8 bases from V and 7 bases from J; bases unmatched to any gene: 7. The CDR3 reads CASRPTGENSPLHF. CDR3 in DNA: TGTGCCAGCCGACCGACAGGGGAAAATTCACCCCTCCACTTT.

The rearrangement joins TRBV28 to TRBJ1-6; possible D gene TRBD1, 6 bases. Germline lookup yields CDR1 MDHEN and CDR2 SYDVKM. The V gene lost 4 bases and the J gene lost 0 bases, with 19 bases spanning the gap. CDR3 length equals 19 residues. The CDR3 nucleotides are TGTGCCAGCAGTTCAGGGAACTATGGACAGAGCTCCTATAATTCACCCCTCCACTTT. This encodes CASSSGNYGQSSYNSPLHF.

This chain uses TRBV6-5 with TRBJ2-1; 7 bases are shared with TRBD2. CDR1 and CDR2 from the germline V gene are MNHEY and SVGAGI. The trim removed 0 bases at V and 4 bases at J, leaving 6 bases unmatched. The CDR3 is made up of 16 amino acids. This chain's CDR3 is CASSYSAGPTYNEQFF. The DNA for the CDR3 is TGTGCCAGCAGTTACTCAGCGGGACCCACTTACAATGAGCAGTTCTTC.

This chain links TRBV5-1 with TRBJ2-3, with TRBD2 as a possible D gene (6 bases). Between the trimmed V and J ends, which lost 2 bases and 6 bases, there was a span of 7 bases. The CDR3 is 12 amino acids. Germline lookup yields CDR1 SGHRS and CDR2 YFSETQ. The CDR3 DNA follows: TGCGCCAGCAGCTTTGCGGGGGATACGCAGTATTTT. Its protein product is CASSFAGDTQYF.

This chain links TRBV3-1 (or the pseudogene TRBV3-2) with TRBJ2-2, with D possibly matching TRBD1 (6 bases). Trimming pared 3 bases from V and 5 bases from J, leaving 13 bases between. The germline CDR1 and CDR2 sequences are LGHDT and YNNKEL (reference sequence). This CDR3 comprises 15 residues. The CDR3 sequence is CASSQGDRPTGELFF. DNA for the CDR3: TGTGCCAGCAGCCAGGGAGACAGGCCAACCGGGGAGCTGTTTTTT.

CDR3 in DNA: TGTGCCAGCAGCTTGGGCCCCCCTTCGGGACTAGTCAGGGAGACCCAGTACTTC. This gives the protein CASSLGPPSGLVRETQYF. The chain has TRBV5-6 and TRBJ2-5, with 8 bases matching TRBD2. The CDR3 runs 18 residues. Trimming removed 0 bases from V and 5 bases from J; junction bases left unmatched: 15. Germline assignment: CDR1 SGHDT and CDR2 YYEEEE.

The chain uses TRBV19 and TRBJ2-7; a possible D gene is TRBD2 (6 bases). The V end was cut by 7 bases, the J end by 2 bases, with 15 bases between. Germline CDR1 reads LNHDA; CDR2 reads SQIVND (reference sequence). This CDR3 is built from 14 residues. This CDR3 reads CASTAEGRPYEQYF. DNA of the CDR3: TGTGCCAGTACTGCCGAGGGGAGGCCCTACGAGCAGTACTTC.

V and J are TRBV28 and TRBJ1-3, with D perhaps matching TRBD1 (6 bases). The V and J ends lost 6 bases and 0 bases respectively, with 9 bases between them. Germline-derived CDR1 and CDR2 are MDHEN and SYDVKM. The length of the CDR3 is 14 residues. The CDR3 region has the DNA TGTGCCAGCAGGGGAGGGGGCTCTGGAAACACCATATATTTT. It translates to CASRGGGSGNTIYF. Complete variable domain (other parts from reference TRBV28 and TRBJ1-3): DVKVTQSSRYLVKRTGEKVFLECVQDMDHENMFWYRQDPGLGLRLIYFSYDVKMKEKGDIPEGYSVSREKKERFSLILESASTNQTSMYLCASRGGGSGNTIYFGEGSWLTVV.

This chain uses TRBV5-1 with TRBJ2-5; 8 bases are shared with TRBD1. The J segment lost 3 bases and the V segment lost 4 bases, leaving 5 bases of the junction unmatched. The germline V gene has CDR1 SGHRS and CDR2 YFSETQ. The CDR3 has 14 amino acids. CDR3 in amino acids: CASSTGTGEETQYF. For the CDR3, the DNA is TGCGCCAGCAGCACCGGGACAGGCGAAGAGACCCAGTACTTC.

This clone was detected a few times. V and J are TRBV7-9 and TRBJ2-7; TRBD2 matches at 7 bases. Germline loops: CDR1 SEHNR, CDR2 FQNEAQ (reference sequence). The CDR3 length is 16 residues. After removal of 4 bases from V and 4 bases from J, the junction contained 13 bases not matched to a gene. CDR3 sequence reads: CASSSRKSGTYYEQYF. The CDR3 DNA is TGTGCCAGCAGCTCTCGAAAAAGCGGGACTTATTACGAGCAGTACTTC.

The CDR3: CSASDRALAANYGYTF. For the CDR3, the DNA is TGCAGTGCTAGTGACAGGGCCTTGGCCGCTAACTATGGCTACACCTTC. The rearrangement links TRBV20-1 to TRBJ1-2, with TRBD1 matching 7 bases. Germline V gene sequence: CDR1 DFQATT, CDR2 SNEGSKA (reference sequence). The CDR3 contains 16 residues. Trimming took 3 bases from V and 0 from J; bases not matched to a gene: 10.

This clone was counted between two and nine times. The rearrangement uses TRBV10-2 and TRBJ1-6, with TRBD1 matching 9 bases. After removal of 10 bases from V and 12 bases from J, the junction contained 13 bases not matched to a gene. The CDR3 runs 14 residues. Germline V gene sequence: CDR1 WSHSY, CDR2 SAAADI. The CDR3 is CATDPGTGRGPLHF. The DNA for the CDR3 is TGCGCCACGGACCCCGGGACAGGGCGAGGACCCCTCCACTTT.

CDR3 nucleotides: TGTGCCAGCAGTTTAGGGACAGGGCGCGGCTACACCTTC. It specifies CASSLGTGRGYTF. The chain is built from TRBV6-5 and TRBJ1-2, with 9 bases matching TRBD1. This CDR3 region has 13 residues. Trimming took 4 bases from V and 8 from J; bases not matched to a gene: 5. The V gene's germline CDR1 is MNHEY and CDR2 SVGAGI.

The sample holds one count of this clone. A junction boundary mismatches the germline segment, possibly from a read error. The chain employs TRBV2 and TRBJ1-1; D might be TRBD1 (5 bases). CDR3 size: 13 residues. In germline, CDR1 is SNHLY, CDR2 FYNNEI. The DNA of the CDR3 is TGCGCCACGAATTTAGGGGTGAACACTGAAGCTTTCTTT. Protein: CATNLGVNTEAFF.

This clone was counted many times. This chain joins TRBV19 and TRBJ1-5; D is unclear. This CDR3 contains 18 residues. Deletions cut 7 bases from V and 1 base from J, with 23 bases between. Per germline, CDR1 LNHDA and CDR2 SQIVND (reference sequence). The CDR3 loop reads CASIAGEGGLLSNQPQHF. The CDR3 nucleotides read TGTGCCAGTATAGCGGGAGAAGGAGGCCTTCTGAGCAATCAGCCCCAGCATTTT.

The chain employs TRBV5-6 and TRBJ2-1; 13 bases match TRBD2. CDR1 is SGHDT, CDR2 YYEEEE, per germline. The CDR3 contains 18 residues. V was clipped by 6 bases and J by 6 bases; unmatched bases: 15. The CDR3 here is CASIWTSGRRVQSNEQFF. In DNA, the CDR3 is TGTGCCAGCATCTGGACTAGCGGGAGAAGGGTGCAGAGCAATGAGCAGTTCTTC.